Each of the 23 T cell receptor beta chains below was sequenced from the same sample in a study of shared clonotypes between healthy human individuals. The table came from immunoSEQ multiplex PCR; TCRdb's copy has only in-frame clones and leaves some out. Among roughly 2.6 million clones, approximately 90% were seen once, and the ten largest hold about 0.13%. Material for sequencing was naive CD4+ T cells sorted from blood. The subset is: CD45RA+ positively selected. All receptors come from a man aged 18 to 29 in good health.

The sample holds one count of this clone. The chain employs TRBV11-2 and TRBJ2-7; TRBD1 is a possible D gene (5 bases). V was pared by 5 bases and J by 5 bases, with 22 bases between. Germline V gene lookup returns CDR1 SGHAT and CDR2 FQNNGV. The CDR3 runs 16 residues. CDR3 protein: CASSATLTVPPNEQYF. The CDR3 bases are TGTGCCAGCAGCGCCACCTTGACAGTCCCCCCCAACGAGCAGTACTTC. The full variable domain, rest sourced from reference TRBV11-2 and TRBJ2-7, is EAGVAQSPRYKIIEKRQSVAFWCNPISGHATLYWYQQILGQGPKLLIQFQNNGVVDDSQLPKDRFSAERLKGVDSTLKIQPAKLEDSAVYLCASSATLTVPPNEQYFGPGTRLTVT.

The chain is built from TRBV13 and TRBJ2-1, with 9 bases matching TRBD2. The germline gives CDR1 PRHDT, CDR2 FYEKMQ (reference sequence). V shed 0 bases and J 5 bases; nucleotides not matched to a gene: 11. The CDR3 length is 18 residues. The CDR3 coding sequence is TGTGCCAGCAGCTTAGGTCTTCAGGTTCTAGCGGGAAACAATGAGCAGTTCTTC. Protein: CASSLGLQVLAGNNEQFF.

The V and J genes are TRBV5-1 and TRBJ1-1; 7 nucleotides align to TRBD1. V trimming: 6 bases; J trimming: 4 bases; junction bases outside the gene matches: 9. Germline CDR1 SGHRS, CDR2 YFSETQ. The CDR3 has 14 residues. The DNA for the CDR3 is TGCGCCAGCAAGACCTTCACAGGGGTCACTGAAGCTTTCTTT. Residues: CASKTFTGVTEAFF.

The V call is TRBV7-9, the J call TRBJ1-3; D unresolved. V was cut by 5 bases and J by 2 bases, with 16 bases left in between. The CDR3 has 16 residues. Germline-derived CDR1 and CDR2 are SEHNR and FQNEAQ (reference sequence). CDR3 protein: CASSVSYTVAGNTIYF. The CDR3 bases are TGTGCCAGCAGCGTATCCTACACGGTGGCTGGAAACACCATATATTTT.

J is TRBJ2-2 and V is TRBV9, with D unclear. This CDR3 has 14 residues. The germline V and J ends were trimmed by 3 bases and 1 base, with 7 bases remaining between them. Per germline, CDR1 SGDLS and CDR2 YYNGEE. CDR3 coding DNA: TGTGCCAGCAGCGCAGTAGGGAACACCGGGGAGCTGTTTTTT. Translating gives CASSAVGNTGELFF.

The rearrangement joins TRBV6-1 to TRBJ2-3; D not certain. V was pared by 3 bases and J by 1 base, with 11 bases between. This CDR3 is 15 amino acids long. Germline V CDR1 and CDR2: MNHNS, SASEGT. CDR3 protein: CASSESPTRTDTQYF. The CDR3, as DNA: TGTGCCAGCAGTGAGTCTCCAACACGCACAGATACGCAGTATTTT.

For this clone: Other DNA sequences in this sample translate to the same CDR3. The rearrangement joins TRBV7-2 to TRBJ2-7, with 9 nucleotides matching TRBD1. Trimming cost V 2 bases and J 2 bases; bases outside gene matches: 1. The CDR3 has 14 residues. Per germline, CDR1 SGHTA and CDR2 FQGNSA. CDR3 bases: TGTGCCAGCAGCTTAAGGACAGGGGCCTACGAGCAGTACTTC. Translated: CASSLRTGAYEQYF.

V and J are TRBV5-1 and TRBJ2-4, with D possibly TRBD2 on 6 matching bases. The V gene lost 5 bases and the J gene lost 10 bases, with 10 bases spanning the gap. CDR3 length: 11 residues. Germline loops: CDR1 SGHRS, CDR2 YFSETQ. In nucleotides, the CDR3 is TGCGCCAGCAGGGACGGGGGAATTCAGTACTTC. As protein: CASRDGGIQYF.

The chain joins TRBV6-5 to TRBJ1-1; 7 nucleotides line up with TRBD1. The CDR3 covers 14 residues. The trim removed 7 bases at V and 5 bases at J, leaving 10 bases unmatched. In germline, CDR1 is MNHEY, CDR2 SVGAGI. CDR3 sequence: CASNPTGKLTEAFF. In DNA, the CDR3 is TGTGCCAGCAACCCGACAGGGAAGTTGACTGAAGCTTTCTTT.

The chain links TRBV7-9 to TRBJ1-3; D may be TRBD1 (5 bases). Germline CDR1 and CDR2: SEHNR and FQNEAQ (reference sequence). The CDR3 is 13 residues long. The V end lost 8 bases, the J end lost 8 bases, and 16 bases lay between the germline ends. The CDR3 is CASQLGLGDTIYF. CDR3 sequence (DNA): TGTGCCAGCCAGCTTGGGTTAGGGGACACCATATATTTT.

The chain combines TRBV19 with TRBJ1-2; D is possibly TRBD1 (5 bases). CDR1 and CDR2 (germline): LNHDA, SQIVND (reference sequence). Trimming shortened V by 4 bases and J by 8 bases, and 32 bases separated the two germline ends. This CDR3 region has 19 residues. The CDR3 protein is CASSSSSLVAGKDPRGYTF. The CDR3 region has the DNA TGTGCCAGTAGTAGTAGTAGCTTGGTTGCAGGGAAAGATCCGCGCGGCTACACCTTC.

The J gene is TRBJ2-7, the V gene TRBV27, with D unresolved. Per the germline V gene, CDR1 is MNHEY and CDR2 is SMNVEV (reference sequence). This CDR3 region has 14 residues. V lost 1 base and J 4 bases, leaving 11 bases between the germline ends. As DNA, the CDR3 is TGTGCCAGCAGTTTATACCCCCTGAAATACGAGCAGTACTTC. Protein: CASSLYPLKYEQYF.

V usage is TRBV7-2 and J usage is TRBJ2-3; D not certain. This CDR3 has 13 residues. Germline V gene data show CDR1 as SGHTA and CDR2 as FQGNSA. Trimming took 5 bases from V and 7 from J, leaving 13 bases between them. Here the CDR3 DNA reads TGTGCCAGCAGCCAACAAGACCCGAATACGCAGTATTTT. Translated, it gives CASSQQDPNTQYF.

DNA of the CDR3: TGTGCCAGCAGCTACGAATTACTAGCGGGAGGGCGAAATGAGCAGTTCTTC. Its translation: CASSYELLAGGRNEQFF. This sequence joins TRBV5-6 and TRBJ2-1, with 13 nucleotides matching TRBD2. Germline CDR1 reads SGHDT; CDR2 reads YYEEEE. This CDR3 spans 17 amino acids. The ends lost 3 bases at V and 7 bases at J; junction bases unmatched: 10.

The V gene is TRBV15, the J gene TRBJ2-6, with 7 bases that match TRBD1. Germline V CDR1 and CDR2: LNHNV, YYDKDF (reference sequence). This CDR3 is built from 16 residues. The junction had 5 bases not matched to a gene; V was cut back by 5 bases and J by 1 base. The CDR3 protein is CATSGGQQSGANVLTF. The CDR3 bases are TGTGCCACCAGCGGGGGACAGCAATCTGGGGCCAACGTCCTGACTTTC.

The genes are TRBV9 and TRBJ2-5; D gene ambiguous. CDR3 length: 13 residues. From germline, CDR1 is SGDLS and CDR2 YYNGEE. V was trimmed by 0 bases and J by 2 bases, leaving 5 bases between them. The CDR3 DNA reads TGTGCCAGCAGCGTAGACCAACAAGAGACCCAGTACTTC. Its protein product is CASSVDQQETQYF.

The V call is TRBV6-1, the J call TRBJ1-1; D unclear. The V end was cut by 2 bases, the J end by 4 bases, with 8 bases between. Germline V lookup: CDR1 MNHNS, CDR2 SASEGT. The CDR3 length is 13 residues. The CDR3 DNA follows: TGTGCCAGCAGTGAAAACCCAGTCACTGAAGCTTTCTTT. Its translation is CASSENPVTEAFF.

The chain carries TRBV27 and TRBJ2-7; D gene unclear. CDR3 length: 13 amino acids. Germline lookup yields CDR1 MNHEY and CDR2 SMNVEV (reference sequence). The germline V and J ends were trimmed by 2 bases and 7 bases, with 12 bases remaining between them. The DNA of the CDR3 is TGTGCCAGCAGTTTAATCGGCCTAAGGGAGCAGTACTTC. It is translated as CASSLIGLREQYF.

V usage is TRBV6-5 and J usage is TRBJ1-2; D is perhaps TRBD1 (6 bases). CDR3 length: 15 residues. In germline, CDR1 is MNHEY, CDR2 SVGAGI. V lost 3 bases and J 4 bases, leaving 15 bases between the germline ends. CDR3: CASSYNFQGSYGYTF. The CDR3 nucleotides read TGTGCCAGCAGTTATAACTTTCAGGGGTCCTATGGCTACACCTTC.

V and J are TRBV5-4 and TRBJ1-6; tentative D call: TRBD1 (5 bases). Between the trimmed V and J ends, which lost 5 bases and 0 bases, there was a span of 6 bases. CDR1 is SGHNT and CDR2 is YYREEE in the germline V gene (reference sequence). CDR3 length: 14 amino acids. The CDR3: CASSDSSYNSPLHF. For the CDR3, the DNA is TGTGCCAGCAGTGACAGCTCCTATAATTCACCCCTCCACTTT.

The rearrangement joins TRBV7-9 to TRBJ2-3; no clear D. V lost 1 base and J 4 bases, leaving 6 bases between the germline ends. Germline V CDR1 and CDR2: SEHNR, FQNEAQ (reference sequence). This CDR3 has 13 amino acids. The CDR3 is CASSLVPADTQYF. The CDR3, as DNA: TGTGCCAGCAGCTTAGTTCCCGCAGATACGCAGTATTTT.

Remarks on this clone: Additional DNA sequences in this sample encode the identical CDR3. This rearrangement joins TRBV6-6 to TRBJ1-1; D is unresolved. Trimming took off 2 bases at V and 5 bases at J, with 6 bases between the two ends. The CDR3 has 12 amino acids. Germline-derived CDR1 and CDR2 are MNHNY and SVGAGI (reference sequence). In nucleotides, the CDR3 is TGTGCCAGCAGTTACACGGGGACTGAAGCTTTCTTT. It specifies CASSYTGTEAFF.

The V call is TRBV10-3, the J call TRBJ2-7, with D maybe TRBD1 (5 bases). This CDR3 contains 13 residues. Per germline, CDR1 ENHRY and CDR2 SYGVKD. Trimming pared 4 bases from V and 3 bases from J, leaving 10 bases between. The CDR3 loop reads CAISGQNFYEQYF. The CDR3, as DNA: TGTGCCATCAGTGGACAGAACTTCTACGAGCAGTACTTC.